The sequence of this TCR beta chain was determined in a study of blood T cells in healthy people across ages. General observations from the study: Total diversity from one million sequenced T cells was likely underestimated. The recorded TCR beta diversity per million T cells decreased in a roughly linear manner with age.

A J-beta primer mix and a sample-barcoded 5' primer were used in a second PCR of about 7 to 12 cycles. TCRdb reprocessed the 5' RACE reads via MiXCR and lists one record per CDR3 protein. The data hold some 860,000 distinct CDR3 sequences, with around three fifths observed a single time. Note on this clonotype: What it binds is not known.

The clonotype comes from a man aged 35-49 years in good health. The sequencing sample was made of blood.

This chain's CDR3 is CASRPEGGEQFF. Written as DNA, the CDR3 is TGTGCCAGCAGACCCGAGGGAGGAGAGCAGTTCTTC. The V gene is TRBV7-3, the J gene TRBJ2-1; D might be TRBD2 (6 bases). V lost 6 bases and J 10 bases, leaving 13 bases between the germline ends. The germline CDR1 and CDR2 sequences are SGHTA and FQGTGA. CDR3 length equals 12 residues. Full variable domain (remainder filled in from reference TRBV7-3 and TRBJ2-1): GAGVSQTPSNKVTEKGKYVELRCDPISGHTALYWYRQSLGQGPEFLIYFQGTGAADDSGLPNDRFFAVRPEGSVSTLKIQRTERGDSAVYLCASRPEGGEQFFGPGTRLTVL.